This TCR beta chain was observed in a study of cytomegalovirus exposure and HLA in healthy donors. The study, taken as a whole, reports: Cytomegalovirus-associated TCR beta chains were listed, numbering more than 150.

Profiled with immunoSEQ multiplex PCR; TCRdb holds only in-frame clones, not every one. The sample lists roughly 68,000 clones; around 97% were seen once. It was the approximately 110-subject validation cohort, separate from the roughly 700-subject first cohort, to which the donors belonged. Comment on this clone: Antigen specificity is unknown.

Germline values: CDR1 SGDLS, CDR2 YYNGEE. CDR3 length equals 15 residues. With 0 bases removed from V and 1 base from J, the gap between germline ends came to 8 bases. The sample comprised PBMCs. The gene calls are TRBV9 and TRBJ2-1; no firm D call. This sequence originates from a man between 18 and 29 years old in good health and CMV-seronegative. The CDR3 DNA is TGTGCCAGCAGCGTAGAGAGATCTTCCTACAATGAGCAGTTCTTC. Translation: CASSVERSSYNEQFF.